The table lists the clone carrying this T cell receptor beta chain with a few counts. Its target is unknown. Germline values: CDR1 SGHRS, CDR2 YFSETQ. V shed 4 bases, J shed 5 bases, and the junction held 8 bases outside the gene matches. The CDR3 spans 15 residues. The data derive from a study of cytomegalovirus exposure and HLA in healthy donors. Findings of the study overall: The majority of CMV-associated TCR beta chains were reported as apparently HLA-restricted in a later analysis. In an earlier analysis, productive rearrangement rates for most beta V segments clustered near 87% or 30%.

Amplification used 60 Vbeta primers and 13 Jbeta primers. Sequencing was performed with immunoSEQ multiplex PCR; in TCRdb, only in-frame clones are kept and a portion is missing. The table has over 150,000 clones, about four fifths seen once; the top ten hold roughly 7.6%. The chain recombines TRBV5-1 with TRBJ2-1; 8 nucleotides line up with TRBD2. The sequence was collected from a young woman in good health and CMV-seropositive. The source material was PBMCs. In DNA form, the CDR3 reads TGCGCCAGCAGCCGACGGGGGGGGGCCCACAATGAGCAGTTCTTC. Amino acids: CASSRRGGAHNEQFF.